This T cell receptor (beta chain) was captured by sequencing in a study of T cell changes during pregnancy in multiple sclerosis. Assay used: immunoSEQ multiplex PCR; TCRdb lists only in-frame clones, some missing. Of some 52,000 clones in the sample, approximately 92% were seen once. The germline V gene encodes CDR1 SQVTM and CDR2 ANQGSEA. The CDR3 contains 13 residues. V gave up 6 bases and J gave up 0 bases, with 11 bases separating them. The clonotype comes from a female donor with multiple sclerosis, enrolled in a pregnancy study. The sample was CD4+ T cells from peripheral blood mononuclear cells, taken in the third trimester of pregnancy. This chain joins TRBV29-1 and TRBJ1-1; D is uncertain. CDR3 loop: CSVGGGLNTEAFF. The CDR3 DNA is TGCAGCGTCGGAGGAGGGTTGAACACTGAAGCTTTCTTT.